This T cell receptor beta chain was sequenced during a study of blood T cell repertoires in COVID-19. Study in general: Italy, Spain and the United States were the sources of the convalescent and acute COVID-19 samples. T cells, B-cell-depleted T cells, or PBMCs provided the cDNA or gDNA that served as material.

Authors' methods: Scientists estimated how many nucleated cells there were by amplifying reference gene primers. Libraries were prepared by immunoSEQ multiplex PCR; TCRdb keeps only in-frame clonotypes and omits some of them. The V and J calls and clone size were taken over from that table, and D and trimming were inferred from the DNA. Counted here are over 150,000 clones, roughly 88% occurring once; the ten biggest clones make up about a tenth. The CDR3 covers 15 residues. The V gene's germline CDR1 is SGDLS and CDR2 YYNGEE. V was clipped by 3 bases and J by 3 bases, with 12 bases between them. The specimen sequenced was peripheral blood. This TCR was sampled from a woman older than 75 with active or convalescent COVID-19. The V call is TRBV9, the J call TRBJ1-4, with D uncertain. CDR3 DNA: TGTGCCAGCAGCGCCGGAGGTCGAGCTAATGAAAAACTGTTTTTT. Translating it yields CASSAGGRANEKLFF. The full variable domain, completed using reference TRBV9 and TRBJ1-4, is DSGVTQTPKHLITATGQRVTLRCSPRSGDLSVYWYQQSLDQGLQFLIQYYNGEERAKGNILERFSAQQFPDLHSELNLSSLELGDSALYFCASSAGGRANEKLFFGSGTQLSVL.